One and the same sample provided the 4 T cell receptor beta chains below, sequenced in a study of OX40 agonist ivuxolimab in advanced cancers. The library was built by means of the immunoSEQ multiplex PCR assay. TCRdb mirrors the immuneACCESS table, restricted to in-frame sequences. Some clones are absent from its copies; in checked studies, under half trace to an unresolved V gene, and the reason for the others is unknown. This sample is represented by approximately 30,000 clones; 75% to 90% of them were singletons. The top ten hold 31% of the sample. Sequenced here: CD4+ or CD8+ T cells sorted from blood, sampled in a trial of the OX40 agonist ivuxolimab. These receptor sequences come from an adult with an advanced solid tumor such as melanoma, head and neck, liver or kidney cancer.

The chain uses TRBV27 and TRBJ2-5, with TRBD2 matching over 7 bases. The CDR3 spans 13 residues. V lost 10 bases to trimming and J lost 5 bases; unmatched junction nucleotides: 10. Germline V CDR1 and CDR2: MNHEY, SMNVEV (reference sequence). In nucleotides, the CDR3 is TGTGCCACCAGCACGGGGGGAGGGGAGACCCAGTACTTC. Translation gives CATSTGGGETQYF.

This chain connects TRBV4-3 to TRBJ2-7; tentatively, D is TRBD1 (6 bases). The ends were cut back, 1 base at V and 3 bases at J, with 16 bases in the middle. CDR3 length equals 16 residues. Germline V gene lookup returns CDR1 LGHNA and CDR2 YSLEER. The CDR3 spells CASSQVLRGSLYEQYF. In DNA form, the CDR3 reads TGCGCCAGCAGCCAAGTCCTCAGGGGCTCACTCTACGAGCAGTACTTC.

This clone was counted between two and nine times. The chain is built from TRBV28 and TRBJ1-4, with 7 bases aligning to TRBD1. The CDR3 runs to 17 residues. Germline CDR1 reads MDHEN; CDR2 reads SYDVKM. With V trimmed by 3 bases and J by 7 bases, 14 bases remained unmatched. This CDR3 is CASSLGGGWRESEKLFF. DNA for the CDR3: TGTGCCAGCAGTTTGGGAGGGGGCTGGCGGGAGAGTGAAAAACTGTTTTTT.

This chain uses TRBV6-5 with TRBJ2-1, with D possibly TRBD2 on 5 matching bases. Germline-derived CDR1 and CDR2 are MNHEY and SVGAGI. Trimming took 2 bases from V and 9 from J, leaving 14 bases between them. The CDR3 covers 14 residues. The CDR3 sequence: CASSYAGLSSEQFF. The DNA of the CDR3 is TGTGCCAGCAGTTACGCCGGACTCTCCAGTGAGCAGTTCTTC.